The 28 T cell receptor beta chains below come from one sample, sequenced in a study of T cell responses to AZD1222 COVID-19 vaccine (dated by TCRdb to about 2021). The sample's time point label, decoded: baseline before first vaccination. Library generation was performed with the immunoSEQ multiplex PCR assay. The immuneACCESS repertoire file appears here via TCRdb, limited to in-frame rearrangements. These files lack a portion of the clones; in checked studies, under half of the deficit traces to unresolved V genes, and the cause of the others is not known. In all, the sample holds 85,000 to 120,000 clones, and 84% of those were seen once. The ten top clones hold approximately 15% of the sample. The sample in question was peripheral blood, obtained on day 0 of AZD1222 vaccination. The receptors originated from an adult in good health.

This sequence joins TRBV24-1 and TRBJ2-3; 12 bases are shared with TRBD2. Trimming removed 5 bases from V and 2 bases from J; junction bases left unmatched: 4. Germline lookup yields CDR1 KGHDR and CDR2 SFDVKD. The CDR3 covers 16 residues. The CDR3 sequence is CATSAGLAGSTDTQYF. CDR3 coding DNA: TGTGCCACCAGTGCCGGACTAGCGGGGTCCACAGATACGCAGTATTTT.

The chain uses TRBV6-2 or TRBV6-3 and TRBJ1-2; TRBD1 matches at 9 bases. This CDR3 spans 16 amino acids. Germline V gives CDR1 MNHEY, CDR2 SVGEGT. Germline trimming cut 2 bases from V and 3 bases from J; bases unmatched to any gene: 7. In DNA, the CDR3 is TGTGCCAGCAGTTACCCGGACAGGGGCCGTGACTATGGCTACACCTTC. Residues: CASSYPDRGRDYGYTF.

This clone has only one observation. The chain joins TRBV28 to TRBJ1-6; D not certain. With 3 bases removed from V and 5 bases from J, the gap between germline ends came to 8 bases. Germline V gives CDR1 MDHEN, CDR2 SYDVKM. The CDR3 spans 14 residues. The CDR3 is CASSLWVDNSPLHF. For the CDR3, the DNA is TGTGCCAGCAGTTTGTGGGTAGATAATTCACCCCTCCACTTT.

This chain joins TRBV24-1 and TRBJ2-1; 7 nucleotides match TRBD2. The J segment lost 7 bases and the V segment lost 6 bases, leaving 5 bases of the junction unmatched. Looked up from germline, CDR1 is KGHDR and CDR2 is SFDVKD. CDR3 length: 13 amino acids. The CDR3 nucleotides are TGTGCCACCAGTCTGGGGGAGGGGAATGAGCAGTTCTTC. Protein product: CATSLGEGNEQFF.

The chain joins TRBV30 to TRBJ2-3; TRBD1 might be the D (6 bases). The V gene's germline CDR1 is GTSNPN and CDR2 SVGIG (reference sequence). Trimming shortened V by 3 bases and J by 2 bases, and 18 bases separated the two germline ends. The CDR3 runs to 16 residues. The CDR3 reads CAWSPILDRVTDTQYF. CDR3 nucleotides: TGTGCCTGGAGCCCCATATTGGACAGAGTCACAGATACGCAGTATTTT.

This rearrangement joins TRBV5-1 to TRBJ1-6, with 8 bases identical to TRBD1. CDR1 and CDR2 from the germline V gene are SGHRS and YFSETQ. J lost 10 bases, V lost 0 bases, and 6 bases had no gene match. The CDR3 consists of 15 residues. CDR3 residues: CASSLGDRGSSPLHF. The CDR3 DNA follows: TGCGCCAGCAGCTTGGGAGACAGGGGTAGCTCACCCCTCCACTTT.

The rearrangement links TRBV9 to TRBJ2-3; 9 bases are a match to TRBD2. CDR1 is SGDLS, CDR2 YYNGEE, per germline. J was trimmed by 2 bases and V by 0 bases; bases with no gene match: 13. This CDR3 contains 19 residues. CDR3 sequence (DNA): TGTGCCAGCAGCGTAGAGGGCCGAGGGACTAGCATTTACACAGATACGCAGTATTTT. As protein: CASSVEGRGTSIYTDTQYF. Based on the CDR3 plus reference TRBV9 and TRBJ2-3, the full variable domain is DSGVTQTPKHLITATGQRVTLRCSPRSGDLSVYWYQQSLDQGLQFLIQYYNGEERAKGNILERFSAQQFPDLHSELNLSSLELGDSALYFCASSVEGRGTSIYTDTQYFGPGTRLTVL.

V is TRBV4-3 and J is TRBJ1-1; TRBD1 might be the D (6 bases). V lost 1 base and J lost 12, with 15 bases in between. Germline V gene sequence: CDR1 LGHNA, CDR2 YSLEER. This CDR3 has 13 amino acids. The CDR3 region is CASSQGTRGLPFF. The CDR3 nucleotides read TGCGCCAGCAGCCAAGGTACCAGGGGTCTTCCTTTCTTT.

The chain combines TRBV16 with TRBJ1-1, with TRBD1 matching over 7 bases. Germline V lookup: CDR1 KGHSY, CDR2 FQNENV. The CDR3 has 13 amino acids. Trimming took 3 bases from V and 6 from J; bases not matched to a gene: 4. The CDR3: CASSQMGTAEAFF. CDR3 nucleotide sequence: TGTGCCAGCAGCCAGATGGGGACAGCTGAAGCTTTCTTT. Based on the CDR3 plus reference TRBV16 and TRBJ1-1, the full variable domain is GEEVAQTPKHLVRGEGQKAKLYCAPIKGHSYVFWYQQVLKNEFKFLISFQNENVFDETGMPKERFSAKCLPNSPCSLEIQATKLEDSAVYFCASSQMGTAEAFFGQGTRLTVV.

The J gene is TRBJ2-1, the V gene TRBV27; tentatively, D is TRBD2 (5 bases). V was trimmed by 3 bases and J by 4 bases, leaving 13 bases between them. CDR3 length equals 15 residues. From germline, CDR1 is MNHEY and CDR2 SMNVEV (reference sequence). The CDR3 DNA reads as TGTGCCAGCAGTTTCCCGGCACTAGGATACAATGAGCAGTTCTTC. Residues: CASSFPALGYNEQFF.

The rearrangement links TRBV5-1 to TRBJ2-7; 8 bases agree with TRBD1. The CDR3 has 14 amino acids. Germline CDR1 and CDR2: SGHRS and YFSETQ. The junction had 8 bases not matched to a gene; V was cut back by 4 bases and J by 5 bases. CDR3 nucleotide sequence: TGCGCCAGCAGCCTGAGCCAGGGGGCGAACGAGCAGTACTTC. Translated, it gives CASSLSQGANEQYF.

The rearrangement links TRBV21-1 to TRBJ1-2; the table names TRBD1, a call not compared with the DNA. TRBV21-1 is termed a pseudogene. The CDR3 length is 16 residues. Written as DNA, the CDR3 is TGTGCCAGCAGCAAAAGACAAGACAGACGGACCTATGGCTACACCTTC. This translates into CASSKRQDRRTYGYTF.

V usage is TRBV6-5 and J usage is TRBJ2-3, with 8 nucleotides matching TRBD1. V lost 8 bases and J lost 1; bases outside the gene matches: 5. Germline lookup yields CDR1 MNHEY and CDR2 SVGAGI. This CDR3 has 14 residues. The CDR3 loop reads CASRGGQGTDTQYF. Written as DNA, the CDR3 is TGTGCCAGCCGAGGGGGACAGGGCACAGATACGCAGTATTTT.

The chain uses TRBV11-2 and TRBJ2-7, with 9 bases lining up with TRBD1. V trimming: 5 bases; J trimming: 3 bases; junction bases outside the gene matches: 5. This CDR3 has 14 residues. The germline gives CDR1 SGHAT, CDR2 FQNNGV. The CDR3 coding sequence is TGTGCCAGCAGCACCGGGACAGGGTTCTACGAGCAGTACTTC. Its translation is CASSTGTGFYEQYF.

The chain links TRBV11-3 to TRBJ2-1; 9 bases map to TRBD2. The germline CDR1 and CDR2 sequences are SGHNT and YENEEA. The CDR3 is made up of 17 amino acids. Trimming at V came to 3 bases and at J to 0 bases, leaving 6 bases not matched to a gene. CDR3 in DNA: TGTGCCAGCAGCTTTCCCAGCGGGAGGCCCTCCTACAATGAGCAGTTCTTC. It encodes CASSFPSGRPSYNEQFF. Complete variable domain (other parts from reference TRBV11-3 and TRBJ2-1): EAGVVQSPRYKIIEKKQPVAFWCNPISGHNTLYWYLQNLGQGPELLIRYENEEAVDDSQLPKDRFSAERLKGVDSTLKIQPAELGDSAVYLCASSFPSGRPSYNEQFFGPGTRLTVL.

V usage is TRBV28 and J usage is TRBJ1-1; D is undetermined. The V end lost 5 bases, the J end lost 0 bases, and 13 bases lay between the germline ends. CDR1 and CDR2 (germline): MDHEN, SYDVKM. CDR3 length: 15 residues. CDR3: CASSRVAFMNTEAFF. In DNA form, the CDR3 reads TGTGCCAGCAGTAGGGTGGCCTTCATGAACACTGAAGCTTTCTTT. Full variable domain (outside the CDR3, taken from reference TRBV28 and TRBJ1-1): DVKVTQSSRYLVKRTGEKVFLECVQDMDHENMFWYRQDPGLGLRLIYFSYDVKMKEKGDIPEGYSVSREKKERFSLILESASTNQTSMYLCASSRVAFMNTEAFFGQGTRLTVV.

The rearrangement links TRBV7-2 to TRBJ2-3; 14 bases map to TRBD2. With V trimmed by 3 bases and J by 7 bases, 3 bases remained unmatched. Germline loops: CDR1 SGHTA, CDR2 FQGNSA. This CDR3 is 15 amino acids long. The CDR3 loop reads CASSLGTSGSYTQYF. The DNA for the CDR3 is TGTGCCAGCAGCTTGGGGACTAGCGGGAGCTATACGCAGTATTTT.

This sequence joins TRBV11-3 and TRBJ2-3, with a weak D call TRBD1 (6 bases). The V gene's germline CDR1 is SGHNT and CDR2 YENEEA. With 4 bases removed from V and 9 bases from J, the gap between germline ends came to 14 bases. The CDR3 is 13 residues long. CDR3 nucleotides: TGTGCCAGCAGCTCCTCCAGGGGCAGAACGCAGTATTTT. Its translation is CASSSSRGRTQYF.

This clone was picked up one time. The rearrangement uses TRBV24-1 and TRBJ1-5; D is unclear. This CDR3 is built from 14 residues. CDR1 and CDR2 (germline): KGHDR, SFDVKD. Trimming pared 3 bases from V and 3 bases from J, leaving 8 bases between. The DNA for the CDR3 is TGTGCCACCAGTGATGACCTCATCAATCAGCCCCAGCATTTT. Encoded protein: CATSDDLINQPQHF.

The V call is TRBV2, the J call TRBJ1-2; D is perhaps TRBD1 (6 bases). This CDR3 region has 15 residues. Germline lookup yields CDR1 SNHLY and CDR2 FYNNEI. V was trimmed by 6 bases and J by 2 bases, leaving 16 bases between them. The CDR3, as DNA: TGTGCCAGCAGAGCCGGGACAAATACGAACTATGGCTACACCTTC. It encodes CASRAGTNTNYGYTF.

The chain combines TRBV29-1 with TRBJ1-2, with 10 bases identical to TRBD1. Germline V gene sequence: CDR1 SQVTM, CDR2 ANQGSEA. The CDR3 length is 12 residues. Trimming cost V 4 bases and J 10 bases; bases outside gene matches: 6. CDR3 loop: CSVADRGPVYTF. CDR3 in DNA: TGCAGCGTTGCTGACAGGGGGCCTGTCTACACCTTC. The full variable domain, rest sourced from reference TRBV29-1 and TRBJ1-2, is SAVISQKPSRDICQRGTSLTIQCQVDSQVTMMFWYRQQPGQSLTLIATANQGSEATYESGFVIDKFPISRPNLTFSTLTVSNMSPEDSSIYLCSVADRGPVYTFGSGTRLTVV.

J is TRBJ1-2 and V is TRBV4-3; D is uncertain. Between the trimmed V and J ends, which lost 0 bases and 5 bases, there was a span of 16 bases. CDR1 and CDR2 (germline): LGHNA, YSLEER. This CDR3 spans 16 amino acids. In DNA, the CDR3 is TGCGCCAGCAGCCAAGATCGGGGAGGGCGGGGATATGGCTACACCTTC. Its translation is CASSQDRGGRGYGYTF.

In this sample, this clone turned up a few times. The rearrangement joins TRBV19 to TRBJ1-4; D perhaps matches TRBD1 (6 bases). V lost 8 bases and J lost 3, with 16 bases in between. CDR3 length equals 15 residues. Germline V lookup: CDR1 LNHDA, CDR2 SQIVND (reference sequence). The CDR3 loop is CASHGRGTANEKLFF. The CDR3 bases are TGTGCCAGTCACGGCAGGGGTACAGCTAATGAAAAACTGTTTTTT. Filled out from reference TRBV19 and TRBJ1-4, the complete variable domain reads DGGITQSPKYLFRKEGQNVTLSCEQNLNHDAMYWYRQDPGQGLRLIYYSQIVNDFQKGDIAEGYSVSREKKESFPLTVTSAQKNPTAFYLCASHGRGTANEKLFFGSGTQLSVL.

The V gene is TRBV6-2 or TRBV6-3, the J gene TRBJ1-1; the match to TRBD1 covers 11 bases. Germline V gene data show CDR1 as MNHEY and CDR2 as SVGEGT. There are 16 residues in the CDR3. V lost 4 bases, J lost 4 bases, and 8 bases stayed unmatched. The CDR3 nucleotides are TGTGCCAGCAGTTCCGGACAGGGGGCAAGATTCACTGAAGCTTTCTTT. Amino acid sequence: CASSSGQGARFTEAFF.

Here the CDR3 reads CASSSRGSGYTF. The CDR3 bases are TGCGCCAGCAGCTCCAGGGGTTCTGGCTACACCTTC. V usage is TRBV5-1 and J usage is TRBJ1-2, with a weak D call TRBD1 (6 bases). V lost 3 bases to trimming and J lost 7 bases, with 10 bases between them. In germline, CDR1 is SGHRS, CDR2 YFSETQ. The CDR3 spans 12 residues.

This sequence joins TRBV4-1 and TRBJ1-2, with a tentative D call TRBD1 (5 bases). The CDR3 covers 15 residues. CDR1 is MGHRA and CDR2 is YSYEKL in the germline V gene. Trimming took off 1 base at V and 0 bases at J, with 9 bases between the two ends. The CDR3 spells CASSQGPGANYGYTF. As DNA, the CDR3 is TGCGCCAGCAGCCAAGGACCGGGGGCTAACTATGGCTACACCTTC.

The chain combines TRBV6-5 with TRBJ1-5; D is uncertain. Germline-derived CDR1 and CDR2 are MNHEY and SVGAGI. The CDR3 runs to 14 residues. V was cut by 6 bases and J by 4 bases, with 13 bases left in between. CDR3 DNA sequence: TGTGCCAGCAGCGGAGGAACTAGGAATCAGCCCCAGCATTTT. As protein: CASSGGTRNQPQHF.

The rearrangement uses TRBV6-5 and TRBJ1-2; maybe TRBD1 (5 bases). The CDR3 runs 13 residues. The V gene lost 6 bases and the J gene lost 4 bases, with 12 bases spanning the gap. Germline V gene sequence: CDR1 MNHEY, CDR2 SVGAGI. The CDR3 here is CASSRDGTYGYTF. CDR3 bases: TGTGCCAGCAGCAGGGACGGAACCTATGGCTACACCTTC.